These T cell receptor beta chains were read from a single sample in a study of CD8 T cells in ankylosing spondylitis. MiXCR was run by TCRdb on the 5' RACE reads, yielding one entry per CDR3 protein. Among about 540,000 distinct CDR3 sequences listed, over 9.5% were seen once. Input material: blood, either unsorted or a sorted T cell fraction (not recorded which). These receptors originate from a male donor with ankylosing spondylitis. Both conserved end residues are part of each CDR3. Each record gives: CDR3 protein, J gene, V gene.

cdr3_aa: CASSLAGGQGGSPLHF; j_call: TRBJ1-6; v_call: TRBV7-6
cdr3_aa: CASSFPLAANTGELFF; j_call: TRBJ2-2; v_call: TRBV12-3/TRBV12-4
cdr3_aa: CASSGARLSGANVLTF; j_call: TRBJ2-6; v_call: TRBV2
cdr3_aa: CASSPPGDRGPYNEQFF; j_call: TRBJ2-1; v_call: TRBV18
cdr3_aa: CASSQGPNQPQHF; j_call: TRBJ1-5; v_call: TRBV3-1
cdr3_aa: CSATSGRDASTDTQYF; j_call: TRBJ2-3; v_call: TRBV20-1
cdr3_aa: CASSPPSIAGGGETQYF; j_call: TRBJ2-5; v_call: TRBV3-1
cdr3_aa: CSVSQGSPNSPLHF; j_call: TRBJ1-6; v_call: TRBV29-1
cdr3_aa: CASSPKGSYGYTF; j_call: TRBJ1-2; v_call: TRBV27
cdr3_aa: CASSVMGANTGELFF; j_call: TRBJ2-2; v_call: TRBV9
cdr3_aa: CASSFPGGDTGELFF; j_call: TRBJ2-2; v_call: TRBV7-8
cdr3_aa: CASSVGTGATNEKLFF; j_call: TRBJ1-4; v_call: TRBV6-1
cdr3_aa: CSALPSGANVLTF; j_call: TRBJ2-6; v_call: TRBV29-1
cdr3_aa: CSARDPFVEDTQYF; j_call: TRBJ2-3; v_call: TRBV20-1
cdr3_aa: CSANRLSTDTQYF; j_call: TRBJ2-3; v_call: TRBV20-1
cdr3_aa: CASSSAGTGGIRSGELFF; j_call: TRBJ2-2; v_call: TRBV7-6
cdr3_aa: CASSLLPTSGSQETQYF; j_call: TRBJ2-5; v_call: TRBV12-3/TRBV12-4
cdr3_aa: CASREGPFLTEAFF; j_call: TRBJ1-1; v_call: TRBV27
cdr3_aa: CASSLEPGLGSTDTQYF; j_call: TRBJ2-3; v_call: TRBV5-1
cdr3_aa: CASNGDGPNSPLHF; j_call: TRBJ1-6; v_call: TRBV28
cdr3_aa: CSASDGGMHNEQFF; j_call: TRBJ2-1; v_call: TRBV20-1
cdr3_aa: CATSDLGAGAYNEQFF; j_call: TRBJ2-1; v_call: TRBV24-1